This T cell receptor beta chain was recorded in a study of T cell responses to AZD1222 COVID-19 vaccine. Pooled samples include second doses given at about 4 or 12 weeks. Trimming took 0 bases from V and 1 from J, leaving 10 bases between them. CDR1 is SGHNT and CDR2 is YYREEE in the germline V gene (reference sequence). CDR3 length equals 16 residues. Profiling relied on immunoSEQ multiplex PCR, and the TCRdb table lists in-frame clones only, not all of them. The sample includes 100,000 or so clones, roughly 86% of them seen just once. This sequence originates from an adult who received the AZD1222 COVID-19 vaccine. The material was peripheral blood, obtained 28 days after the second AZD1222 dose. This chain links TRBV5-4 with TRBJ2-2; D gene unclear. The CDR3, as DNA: TGTGCCAGCAGCTTGGTGACCCCCAGGAACACCGGGGAGCTGTTTTTT. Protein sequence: CASSLVTPRNTGELFF.